The source of this T cell receptor (beta chain) is a study of radiation and T cells in renal cell carcinoma. Study results and limitations: Dominant CDR3 motifs were more common in irradiated tumors than controls.

As for treatment: 15 Gy SBRT to primary tumor, nephrectomy 4 weeks later. The tumor was a clear cell renal cell carcinoma. With regard to this clone: What it binds is not known.

The CDR3 length is 14 residues. With 9 bases clipped from V and 1 base from J, the junction kept 5 bases outside the gene matches. Germline V gene lookup returns CDR1 LNHNV and CDR2 YYDKDF (reference sequence). The data were produced by immunoSEQ multiplex PCR, yet TCRdb's version contains in-frame clones alone and is incomplete. Altogether about 22,000 clones are present, about 51% being singletons, with the ten largest covering 16%. Specimen: tumor tissue, collected from a patient whose treatment included radiotherapy and nephrectomy. This TCR came from a woman in her forties or fifties with renal cell carcinoma. The chain combines TRBV15 with TRBJ2-2, with 7 bases matching TRBD1. The CDR3, as DNA: TGTGCCACGCAAAGGACAGGGAACACCGGGGAGCTGTTTTTT. It translates to CATQRTGNTGELFF.